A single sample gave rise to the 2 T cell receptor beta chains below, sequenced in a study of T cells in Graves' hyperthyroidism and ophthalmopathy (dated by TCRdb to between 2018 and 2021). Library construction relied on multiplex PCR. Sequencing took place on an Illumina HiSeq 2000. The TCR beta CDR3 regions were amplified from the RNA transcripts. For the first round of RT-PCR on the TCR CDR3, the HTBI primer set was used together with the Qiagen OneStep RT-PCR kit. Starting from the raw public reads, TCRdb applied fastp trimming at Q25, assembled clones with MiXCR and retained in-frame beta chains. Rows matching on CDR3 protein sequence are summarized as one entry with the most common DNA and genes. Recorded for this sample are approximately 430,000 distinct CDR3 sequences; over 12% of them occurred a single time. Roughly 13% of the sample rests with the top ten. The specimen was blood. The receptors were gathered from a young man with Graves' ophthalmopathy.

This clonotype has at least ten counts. The CDR3 loop is CSVGRNEQFF. The CDR3 DNA sequence: TGCAGTGTTGGGCGGAATGAGCAGTTCTTC. V usage is TRBV20-1 and J usage is TRBJ2-1; D uncertain. The CDR3 is made up of 10 amino acids. Trimming cost V 7 bases and J 7 bases, with 8 bases left between them. Germline V lookup: CDR1 DFQATT, CDR2 SNEGSKA (reference sequence).

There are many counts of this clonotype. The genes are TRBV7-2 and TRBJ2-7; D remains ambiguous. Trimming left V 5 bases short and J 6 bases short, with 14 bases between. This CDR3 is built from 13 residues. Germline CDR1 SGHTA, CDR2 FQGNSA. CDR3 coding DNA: TGTGCCAGCAGCATTTACGGTCGGCGCGAGCAGTACTTC. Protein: CASSIYGRREQYF.